The next 2 T cell receptor beta chains were all read from a single sample in a study of cytomegalovirus exposure and HLA in healthy donors. 13 Jbeta primers and 60 Vbeta primers were used for the PCR. The assay was immunoSEQ multiplex PCR, and TCRdb's table has in-frame clones only and misses some. The repertoire table contains around 140,000 clones. Sequenced input: PBMCs. The source of these receptors is a woman in her thirties or forties in good health and CMV-seronegative.

The rearrangement uses TRBV7-9 and TRBJ1-4; D unresolved. Germline V gene sequence: CDR1 SEHNR, CDR2 FQNEAQ (reference sequence). The ends were cut back, 0 bases at V and 8 bases at J, with 10 bases in the middle. This CDR3 has 14 residues. The CDR3 sequence is CASSLAGGNEKLFF. CDR3 bases: TGTGCCAGCAGCTTAGCCGGAGGAAACGAAAAACTGTTTTTT. Drawing the rest from reference TRBV7-9 and TRBJ1-4, the complete variable domain is DTGVSQNPRHKITKRGQNVTFRCDPISEHNRLYWYRQTLGQGPEFLTYFQNEAQLEKSRLLSDRFSAERPKGSFSTLEIQRTEQGDSAMYLCASSLAGGNEKLFFGSGTQLSVL.

This chain joins TRBV10-3 and TRBJ2-1; 10 bases line up with TRBD2. V lost 8 bases, J lost 10 bases, and 11 bases stayed unmatched. The CDR3 contains 14 residues. Germline V gene data show CDR1 as ENHRY and CDR2 as SYGVKD. The CDR3, as DNA: TGTGCCATCCAAGCGGGGGGGCAACAAAAAGAGCAGTTCTTC. Translation: CAIQAGGQQKEQFF.